The present T cell receptor (beta chain) was sequenced within a study of shared clonotypes between healthy human individuals. Overall study: Two women and three men aged 18 to 49 served as donors. Study-level findings and limits: For sorted subsets, rarefaction showed incomplete sequencing despite large depth.

This clone was counted between two and nine times. Its target is unknown. Donors were Caucasian adults residing in Nashville, Tennessee, USA. Trimming removed 6 bases from V and 1 base from J; junction bases left unmatched: 6. This CDR3 region has 15 residues. Germline CDR1 is SGHRS and CDR2 is YFSETQ. Assay runs were performed at deep level. Measured with immunoSEQ multiplex PCR; TCRdb has only the in-frame clones, and not every one. The data hold roughly 1,100,000 clones, with around 76% observed a single time. This TCR came from a man between 18 and 35 years old in good health. The chain combines TRBV5-1 with TRBJ2-1, with 8 bases aligning to TRBD2. The sample consisted of memory CD4+ T cells sorted from blood. Subset: CD45RA-negative fraction. Here the CDR3 reads CASNKLAGSYNEQFF. The CDR3 nucleotides read TGCGCCAGCAACAAATTAGCGGGGTCCTACAATGAGCAGTTCTTC.